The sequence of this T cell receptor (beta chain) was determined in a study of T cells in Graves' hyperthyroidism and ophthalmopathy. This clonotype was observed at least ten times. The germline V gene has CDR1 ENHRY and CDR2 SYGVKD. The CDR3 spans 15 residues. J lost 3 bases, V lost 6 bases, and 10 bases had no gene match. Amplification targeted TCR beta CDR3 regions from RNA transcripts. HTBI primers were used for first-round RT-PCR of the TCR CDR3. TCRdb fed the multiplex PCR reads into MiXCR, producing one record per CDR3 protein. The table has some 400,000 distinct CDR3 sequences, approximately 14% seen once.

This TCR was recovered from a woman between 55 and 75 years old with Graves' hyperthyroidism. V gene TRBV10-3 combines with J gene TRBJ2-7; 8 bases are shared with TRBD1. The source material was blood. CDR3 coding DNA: TGTGCCATCAGAGGACAGGGAGCCTCTGACTACGAGCAGTACTTC. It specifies CAIRGQGASDYEQYF.